This TCR beta chain was recorded in a study of blood T cell repertoires in COVID-19. For the study at large: Samples came from the United States, Italy and Spain, spanning acute and convalescent COVID-19.

CDR3 length: 14 residues. V trimming: 3 bases; J trimming: 9 bases; junction bases outside the gene matches: 11. Germline V gene data show CDR1 as DFQATT and CDR2 as SNEGSKA (reference sequence). Assay: immunoSEQ multiplex PCR; the TCRdb copy retains only in-frame clones and omits some. The table has 270,000 or so clones, 70% to 90% seen once. The chain carries TRBV20-1 and TRBJ2-1; 7 nucleotides agree with TRBD2. The TCR comes from a woman in her twenties or thirties with acute COVID-19. The sequenced sample was PBMCs or T cells enriched from blood (not recorded which). The CDR3 reads CSASQAGIFGEQFF. The DNA of the CDR3 is TGCAGTGCTAGTCAAGCGGGAATTTTCGGTGAGCAGTTCTTC.